These 24 T cell receptor beta chains originate from one sample sequenced in a study of cytomegalovirus exposure and HLA in healthy donors. The PCR made use of 60 Vbeta and 13 Jbeta primers. Using immunoSEQ multiplex PCR, the repertoire was profiled, and TCRdb retains in-frame clones only, with some absent. The sample records 120,000 or so clones, roughly 82% being singletons. The sample comprised PBMCs. These receptors originate from a male donor in good health and CMV-seropositive.

The V call is TRBV9, the J call TRBJ2-5, with D possibly being TRBD2 (6 bases). With 4 bases removed from V and 4 bases from J, the gap between germline ends came to 20 bases. Looked up from germline, CDR1 is SGDLS and CDR2 is YYNGEE. The CDR3 is 16 residues long. The CDR3, as DNA: TGTGCCAGCAGCAGAACCTCGGGGGAGCCCGGAGAGACCCAGTACTTC. Its protein product is CASSRTSGEPGETQYF.

The chain is built from TRBV5-1 and TRBJ2-5, with 8 bases identical to TRBD2. From germline, CDR1 is SGHRS and CDR2 YFSETQ. The CDR3 totals 15 residues. V shed 5 bases, J shed 5 bases, and the junction held 11 bases outside the gene matches. The chain's CDR3 is CASRPNPGGRETQYF. The CDR3, as DNA: TGCGCCAGCAGACCCAACCCGGGGGGGCGGGAGACCCAGTACTTC.

J is TRBJ2-2 and V is TRBV29-1, with D possibly TRBD1 on 6 matching bases. The V gene lost 6 bases and the J gene lost 8 bases, with 13 bases spanning the gap. Per the germline V gene, CDR1 is SQVTM and CDR2 is ANQGSEA. This CDR3 region has 12 residues. This chain's CDR3 is CSVYEQGGELFF. The CDR3 bases are TGCAGCGTATACGAACAGGGAGGGGAGCTGTTTTTT.

CDR3: CASSQGLAVAYEQYF. The CDR3 DNA follows: TGTGCCAGCAGCCAAGGACTAGCGGTTGCCTACGAGCAGTACTTC. J is TRBJ2-5 and V is TRBV14; 9 bases are a match to TRBD2. The DNA end lines up better with TRBJ2-7; the J call may be wrong. CDR3 length: 15 residues. Germline V CDR1 and CDR2: SGHDN, FVKESK.

The chain joins TRBV7-9 to TRBJ2-1; D is undetermined. V lost 5 bases, J lost 4 bases, and 6 bases lay in between. The CDR3 is 12 amino acids. Germline V gives CDR1 SEHNR, CDR2 FQNEAQ (reference sequence). CDR3 DNA sequence: TGTGCCAGCAGCCAGAGGTACAATGAGCAGTTCTTC. Amino acid sequence: CASSQRYNEQFF.

In its sample, this clone was seen once. For the CDR3, the DNA is TGTGCCAGCTCGAATTGGGGCGGGAGGGCCTCAGATACGCAGTATTTT. Protein: CASSNWGGRASDTQYF. The chain uses TRBV18 and TRBJ2-3; TRBD2 aligns across 9 bases. V was pared by 6 bases and J by 4 bases, with 11 bases of the junction left unmatched. The CDR3 sequence is 16 residues long. The germline V gene has CDR1 KGHSH and CDR2 LQKENI. The complete variable domain, with remaining parts taken from reference TRBV18 and TRBJ2-3, reads NAGVMQNPRHLVRRRGQEARLRCSPMKGHSHVYWYRQLPEEGLKFMVYLQKENIIDESGMPKERFSAEFPKEGPSILRIQQVVRGDSAAYFCASSNWGGRASDTQYFGPGTRLTVL.

This chain uses TRBV14 with TRBJ2-2; possibly TRBD2 for D (5 bases). Trimming pared 4 bases from V and 4 bases from J, leaving 16 bases between. Germline values: CDR1 SGHDN, CDR2 FVKESK. This CDR3 is built from 16 residues. The chain's CDR3 is CASSPPPERATGELFF. The CDR3 DNA is TGTGCCAGCAGCCCTCCCCCGGAGAGGGCCACCGGGGAGCTGTTTTTT.

This chain links TRBV7-9 with TRBJ2-1; TRBD2 matches at 8 bases. V lost 4 bases and J lost 7; bases outside the gene matches: 6. The CDR3 has 14 amino acids. Germline lookup yields CDR1 SEHNR and CDR2 FQNEAQ (reference sequence). CDR3: CASSSGGPKNEQFF. For the CDR3, the DNA is TGTGCCAGCAGCTCGGGAGGGCCGAAGAATGAGCAGTTCTTC.

The chain recombines TRBV19 with TRBJ2-3; 10 nucleotides align to TRBD2. The CDR3 is 16 amino acids. Germline lookup yields CDR1 LNHDA and CDR2 SQIVND (reference sequence). J lost 0 bases, V lost 6 bases, and 6 bases had no gene match. CDR3 residues: CASSTGLAVSTDTQYF. The CDR3 DNA sequence: TGTGCCAGTAGCACCGGACTAGCGGTTAGCACAGATACGCAGTATTTT.

J is TRBJ2-2 and V is TRBV5-1, with TRBD1 matching 8 bases. V shed 0 bases and J 6 bases; nucleotides not matched to a gene: 10. The CDR3 length is 17 residues. The germline V gene has CDR1 SGHRS and CDR2 YFSETQ. CDR3 in amino acids: CASSLAQGAGASGELFF. CDR3 DNA: TGCGCCAGCAGCTTGGCCCAGGGGGCTGGGGCGTCCGGGGAGCTGTTTTTT. Together with reference TRBV5-1 and TRBJ2-2, the CDR3 gives the full variable domain: KAGVTQTPRYLIKTRGQQVTLSCSPISGHRSVSWYQQTPGQGLQFLFEYFSETQRNKGNFPGRFSGRQFSNSRSEMNVSTLELGDSALYLCASSLAQGAGASGELFFGEGSRLTVL.

This chain connects TRBV5-4 to TRBJ1-5; D is perhaps TRBD1 (5 bases). CDR3 length: 14 residues. CDR1 and CDR2 (germline): SGHNT, YYREEE (reference sequence). Trimming stripped 2 bases from V and 5 bases from J, with 11 bases between. CDR3 sequence (DNA): TGTGCCAGCAGCTTTGGGGGGACGGATCAGCCCCAGCATTTT. Translation gives CASSFGGTDQPQHF.

This chain uses TRBV9 with TRBJ1-1; tentative D call: TRBD1 (6 bases). The V gene's germline CDR1 is SGDLS and CDR2 YYNGEE. The CDR3 totals 16 residues. V dropped 3 bases and J dropped 0 bases, with 15 bases sitting between them. The CDR3 nucleotides are TGTGCCAGCAGCGGGGGGAAGACAGGACTGAACACTGAAGCTTTCTTT. This sequence encodes CASSGGKTGLNTEAFF.

This chain connects TRBV19 to TRBJ2-2, with 8 positions matching TRBD1. Germline CDR1 LNHDA, CDR2 SQIVND (reference sequence). The CDR3 is 15 amino acids. Trimming at V came to 4 bases and at J to 1 base, leaving 2 bases not matched to a gene. The CDR3 sequence is CASSKDRVNTGELFF. In DNA, the CDR3 is TGTGCCAGTAGTAAGGACAGGGTGAACACCGGGGAGCTGTTTTTT.

This clone was found a few times. The chain's CDR3 is CASNPAGSSYNEQFF. The DNA of the CDR3 is TGTGCCAGCAACCCAGCGGGAAGCTCCTACAATGAGCAGTTCTTC. This sequence joins TRBV6-5 and TRBJ2-1; 7 positions match TRBD2. CDR1 MNHEY and CDR2 SVGAGI come from the germline V gene. CDR3 length equals 15 residues. The J segment lost 0 bases and the V segment lost 7 bases, leaving 6 bases of the junction unmatched.

The chain's CDR3 is CASSLGRERRNTIYF. Written as DNA, the CDR3 is TGTGCCAGCAGCTTGGGTAGGGAGCGGAGAAACACCATATATTTT. The chain uses TRBV5-5 and TRBJ1-3, with no clear D. The CDR3 loop spans 15 amino acids. Trimming shortened V by 0 bases and J by 5 bases, and 12 bases separated the two germline ends. Per the germline V gene, CDR1 is SGHKS and CDR2 is YYEKEE (reference sequence). Looking up the rest from reference TRBV5-5 and TRBJ1-3 gives the full variable domain: DAGVTQSPTHLIKTRGQQVTLRCSPISGHKSVSWYQQVLGQGPQFIFQYYEKEERGRGNFPDRFSARQFPNYSSELNVNALLLGDSALYLCASSLGRERRNTIYFGEGSWLTVV.

This rearrangement joins TRBV5-1 to TRBJ2-5, with 9 bases lining up with TRBD1. The end of the DNA fits TRBJ2-7 better, so the J call may be wrong. Germline V gene lookup returns CDR1 SGHRS and CDR2 YFSETQ. This CDR3 is 16 amino acids long. In DNA, the CDR3 is TGCGCCAGCAGCTTGGCGACAGGGACAGGGAGACTCGAGCAGTACTTC. This encodes CASSLATGTGRLEQYF.

The chain carries TRBV11-1 and TRBJ2-5; 7 nucleotides align to TRBD2. V lost 4 bases, J lost 3 bases, and 5 bases stayed unmatched. This CDR3 region has 14 residues. Germline CDR1 is SGHAT and CDR2 is FQDESV (reference sequence). The CDR3 DNA reads TGTGCCAGCAGCTCCGGGGGGATCGAAGAGACCCAGTACTTC. As protein: CASSSGGIEETQYF.

This sequence joins TRBV15 and TRBJ1-1; D not certain. The CDR3 has 12 amino acids. Per the germline V gene, CDR1 is LNHNV and CDR2 is YYDKDF (reference sequence). With 0 bases removed from V and 8 bases from J, the gap between germline ends came to 7 bases. This CDR3 is CATSRDNGEAFF. CDR3 in DNA: TGTGCCACCAGCAGAGATAACGGGGAAGCTTTCTTT. The variable domain in full, completed from reference TRBV15 and TRBJ1-1, reads DAMVIQNPRYQVTQFGKPVTLSCSQTLNHNVMYWYQQKSSQAPKLLFHYYDKDFNNEADTPDNFQSRRPNTSFCFLDIRSPGLGDTAMYLCATSRDNGEAFFGQGTRLTVV.

This clone came up once. Its ends do not fully match the called genes, so a read error is possible. The chain carries TRBV19 and TRBJ2-3, with a tentative D call TRBD2 (5 bases). CDR1 and CDR2 from the germline V gene are LNHDA and SQIVND (reference sequence). The CDR3 totals 14 residues. The CDR3 sequence is CASRIAGGLDTQYF. In DNA form, the CDR3 reads TGTGCCAGTAGAATAGCAGGAGGCTTAGATACGCAGTATTTT.

The V call is TRBV25-1, the J call TRBJ1-5; a weak D match, TRBD1 (6 bases). Trimming removed 8 bases at V and 7 bases at J, with 15 bases between. The CDR3 totals 13 residues. From germline, CDR1 is MGHDK and CDR2 SYGVNS. The DNA of the CDR3 is TGTGCCAGCGGCCCCCCGGGGGGCCAGCCCCAGCATTTT. Translated: CASGPPGGQPQHF.

The V gene is TRBV6-4, the J gene TRBJ1-5; tentatively, D is TRBD1 (6 bases). The germline V and J ends were trimmed by 6 bases and 0 bases, with 21 bases remaining between them. Germline loops: CDR1 MRHNA, CDR2 SNTAGT. CDR3 length: 18 amino acids. This chain's CDR3 is CASRARGGRGVSNQPQHF. CDR3 coding DNA: TGTGCCAGCAGAGCCCGGGGGGGGCGGGGAGTTAGCAATCAGCCCCAGCATTTT.

This chain uses TRBV11-2 with TRBJ2-5; 12 bases fit TRBD2. The CDR3 length is 17 residues. V shed 1 base and J 4 bases; nucleotides not matched to a gene: 7. In germline, CDR1 is SGHAT, CDR2 FQNNGV. CDR3 sequence: CASSLVSSGRALETQYF. CDR3 sequence (DNA): TGTGCCAGCAGCTTAGTTTCTAGCGGGAGGGCCTTAGAGACCCAGTACTTC.

This clone appeared once. The genes are TRBV6-5 and TRBJ1-1, with no clear D. This CDR3 region has 13 residues. In germline, CDR1 is MNHEY, CDR2 SVGAGI. The V gene lost 10 bases and the J gene lost 6 bases, with 18 bases spanning the gap. The CDR3 spells CATNLILGAEAFF. Written as DNA, the CDR3 is TGTGCCACCAACCTTATCCTCGGTGCTGAAGCTTTCTTT.

The V call is TRBV7-8, the J call TRBJ2-1; 7 bases are shared with TRBD2. The CDR3 covers 15 residues. In germline, CDR1 is SGHVS, CDR2 FQNEAQ. With 2 bases clipped from V and 2 bases from J, the junction kept 3 bases outside the gene matches. The CDR3 spells CASSLSSGTYNEQFF. CDR3 bases: TGTGCCAGCAGCTTATCCAGCGGGACCTACAATGAGCAGTTCTTC.